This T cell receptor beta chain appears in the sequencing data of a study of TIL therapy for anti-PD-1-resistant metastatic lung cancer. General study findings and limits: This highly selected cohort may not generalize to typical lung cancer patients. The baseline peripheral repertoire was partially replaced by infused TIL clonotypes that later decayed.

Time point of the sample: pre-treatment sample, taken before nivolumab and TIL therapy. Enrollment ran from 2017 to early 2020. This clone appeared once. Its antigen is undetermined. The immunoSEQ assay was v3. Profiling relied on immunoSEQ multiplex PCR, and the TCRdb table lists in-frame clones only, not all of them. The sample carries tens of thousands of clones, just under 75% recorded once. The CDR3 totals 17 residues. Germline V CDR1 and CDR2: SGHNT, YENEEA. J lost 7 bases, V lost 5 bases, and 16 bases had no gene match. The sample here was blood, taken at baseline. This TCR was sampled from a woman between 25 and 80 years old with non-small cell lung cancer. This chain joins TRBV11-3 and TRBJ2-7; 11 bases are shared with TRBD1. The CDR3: CASSPDPWTGGAGEQYF. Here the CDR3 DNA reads TGTGCCAGCAGCCCAGACCCCTGGACAGGGGGCGCGGGGGAGCAGTACTTC.